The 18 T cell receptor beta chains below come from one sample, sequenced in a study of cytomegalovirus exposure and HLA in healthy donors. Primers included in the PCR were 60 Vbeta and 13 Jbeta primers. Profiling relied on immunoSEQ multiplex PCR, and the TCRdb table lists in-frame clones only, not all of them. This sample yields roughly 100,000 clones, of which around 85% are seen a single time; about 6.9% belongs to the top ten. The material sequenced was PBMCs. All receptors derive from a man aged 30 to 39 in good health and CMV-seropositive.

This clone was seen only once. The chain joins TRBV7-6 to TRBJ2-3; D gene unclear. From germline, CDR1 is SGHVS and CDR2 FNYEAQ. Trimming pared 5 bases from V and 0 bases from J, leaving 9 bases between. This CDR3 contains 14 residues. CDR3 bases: TGTGCCAGCAGCCCAGAATCTAGCACAGATACGCAGTATTTT. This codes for CASSPESSTDTQYF.

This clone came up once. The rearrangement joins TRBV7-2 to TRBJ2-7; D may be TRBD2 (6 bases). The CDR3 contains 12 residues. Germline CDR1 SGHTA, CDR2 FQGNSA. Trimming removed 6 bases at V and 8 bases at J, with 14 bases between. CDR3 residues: CASSSGGRQQYF. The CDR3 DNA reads TGTGCCAGCAGTTCCGGGGGTCGGCAGCAGTACTTC.

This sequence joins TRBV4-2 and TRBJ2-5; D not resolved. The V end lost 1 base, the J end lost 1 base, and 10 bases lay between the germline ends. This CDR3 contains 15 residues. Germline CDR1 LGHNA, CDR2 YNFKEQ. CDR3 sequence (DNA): TGTGCCAGCAGCCAAGCCTCCGAGCTCCAAGAGACCCAGTACTTC. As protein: CASSQASELQETQYF.

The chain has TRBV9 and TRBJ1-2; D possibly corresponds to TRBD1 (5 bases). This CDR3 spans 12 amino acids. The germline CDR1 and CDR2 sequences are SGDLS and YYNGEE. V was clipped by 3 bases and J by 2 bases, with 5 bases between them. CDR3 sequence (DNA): TGTGCCAGCAGCGCAGGGAACTATGGCTACACCTTC. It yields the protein CASSAGNYGYTF.

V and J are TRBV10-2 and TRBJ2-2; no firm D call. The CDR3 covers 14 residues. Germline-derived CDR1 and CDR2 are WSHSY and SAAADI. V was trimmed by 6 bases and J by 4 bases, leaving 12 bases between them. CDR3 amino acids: CASSDQRGTGELFF. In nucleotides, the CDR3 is TGCGCCAGCAGCGACCAACGAGGCACCGGGGAGCTGTTTTTT.

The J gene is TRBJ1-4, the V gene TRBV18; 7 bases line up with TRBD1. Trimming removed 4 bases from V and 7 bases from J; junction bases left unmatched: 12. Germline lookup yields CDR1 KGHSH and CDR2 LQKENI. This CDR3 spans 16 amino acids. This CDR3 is CASSRPTGLGSEKLFF. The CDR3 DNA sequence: TGTGCCAGCTCACGACCGACAGGGTTGGGTAGTGAAAAACTGTTTTTT.

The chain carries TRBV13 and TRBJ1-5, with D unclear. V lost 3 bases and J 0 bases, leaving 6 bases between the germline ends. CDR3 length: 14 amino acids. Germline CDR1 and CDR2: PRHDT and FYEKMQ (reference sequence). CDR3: CASSFGSSNQPQHF. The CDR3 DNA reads TGTGCCAGCAGCTTTGGGAGTAGCAATCAGCCCCAGCATTTT.

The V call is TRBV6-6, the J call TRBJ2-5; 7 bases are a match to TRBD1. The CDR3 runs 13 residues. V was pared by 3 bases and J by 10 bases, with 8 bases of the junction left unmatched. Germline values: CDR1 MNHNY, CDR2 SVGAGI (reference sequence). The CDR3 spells CASSYVAPGGQYF. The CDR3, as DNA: TGTGCCAGCAGTTATGTAGCCCCAGGGGGCCAGTACTTC.

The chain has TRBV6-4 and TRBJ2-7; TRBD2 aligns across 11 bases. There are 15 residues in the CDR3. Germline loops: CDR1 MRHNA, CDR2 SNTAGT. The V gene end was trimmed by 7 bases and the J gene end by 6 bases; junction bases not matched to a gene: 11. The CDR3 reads CASTHFSGGVLEQYF. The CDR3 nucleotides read TGTGCCAGCACTCACTTTAGCGGGGGGGTTCTCGAGCAGTACTTC.

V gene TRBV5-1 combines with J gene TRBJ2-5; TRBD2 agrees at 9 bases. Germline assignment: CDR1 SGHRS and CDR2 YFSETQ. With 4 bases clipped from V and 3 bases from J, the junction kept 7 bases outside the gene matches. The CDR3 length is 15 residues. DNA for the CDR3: TGCGCCAGCAGCCCCTTGGGCGGGGGGGAAGAGACCCAGTACTTC. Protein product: CASSPLGGGEETQYF. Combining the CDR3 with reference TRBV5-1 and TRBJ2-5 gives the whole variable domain KAGVTQTPRYLIKTRGQQVTLSCSPISGHRSVSWYQQTPGQGLQFLFEYFSETQRNKGNFPGRFSGRQFSNSRSEMNVSTLELGDSALYLCASSPLGGGEETQYFGPGTRLLVL.

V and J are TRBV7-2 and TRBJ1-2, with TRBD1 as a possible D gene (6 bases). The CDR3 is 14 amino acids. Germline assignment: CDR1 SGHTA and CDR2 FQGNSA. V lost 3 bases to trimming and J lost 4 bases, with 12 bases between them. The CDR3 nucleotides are TGTGCCAGCAGCTTCAGCAGGGGCCCCTATGGCTACACCTTC. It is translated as CASSFSRGPYGYTF. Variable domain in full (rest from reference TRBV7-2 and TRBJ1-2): GAGVSQSPSNKVTEKGKDVELRCDPISGHTALYWYRQSLGQGLEFLIYFQGNSAPDKSGLPSDRFSAERTGGSVSTLTIQRTQQEDSAVYLCASSFSRGPYGYTFGSGTRLTVV.

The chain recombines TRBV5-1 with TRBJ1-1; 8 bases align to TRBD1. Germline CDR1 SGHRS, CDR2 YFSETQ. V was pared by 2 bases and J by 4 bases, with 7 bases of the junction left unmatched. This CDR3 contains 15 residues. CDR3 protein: CASSLQSGGRTEAFF. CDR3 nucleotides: TGCGCCAGCAGCTTACAATCAGGGGGCCGCACTGAAGCTTTCTTT.

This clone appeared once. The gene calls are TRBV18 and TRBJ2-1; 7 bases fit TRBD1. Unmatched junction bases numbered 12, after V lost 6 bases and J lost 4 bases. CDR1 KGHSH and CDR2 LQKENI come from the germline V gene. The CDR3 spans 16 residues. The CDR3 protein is CASSRTGDGRYNEQFF. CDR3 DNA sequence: TGTGCCAGCTCGCGAACAGGGGACGGGCGTTACAATGAGCAGTTCTTC.

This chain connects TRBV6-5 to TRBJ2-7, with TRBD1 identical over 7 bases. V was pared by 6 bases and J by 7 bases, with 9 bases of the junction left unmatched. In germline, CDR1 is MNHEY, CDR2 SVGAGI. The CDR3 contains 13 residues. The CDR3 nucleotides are TGTGCCAGCAGCTATGGGACAGAGCGGGAGCAGTACTTC. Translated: CASSYGTEREQYF.

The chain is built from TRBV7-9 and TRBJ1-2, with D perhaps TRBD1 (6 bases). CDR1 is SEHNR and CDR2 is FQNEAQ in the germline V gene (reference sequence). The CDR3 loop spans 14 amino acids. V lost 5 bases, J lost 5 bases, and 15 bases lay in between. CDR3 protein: CASSTGGAIYGYTF. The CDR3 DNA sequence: TGTGCCAGCAGCACCGGGGGGGCAATATATGGCTACACCTTC.

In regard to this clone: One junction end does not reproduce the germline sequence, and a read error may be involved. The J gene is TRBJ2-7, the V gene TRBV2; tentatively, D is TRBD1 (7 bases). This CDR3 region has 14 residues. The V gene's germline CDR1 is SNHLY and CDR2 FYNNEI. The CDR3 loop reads CASSGGTVNYEQHF. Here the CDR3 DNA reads TGTGCCAGCAGTGGCGGGACAGTAAACTACGAGCAGCACTTC.

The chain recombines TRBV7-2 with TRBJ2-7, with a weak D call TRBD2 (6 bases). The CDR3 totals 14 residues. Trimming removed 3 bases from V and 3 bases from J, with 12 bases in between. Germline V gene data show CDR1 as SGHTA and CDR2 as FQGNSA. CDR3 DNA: TGTGCCAGCAGCTTTGCCCGGACTAACTACGAGCAGTACTTC. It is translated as CASSFARTNYEQYF.

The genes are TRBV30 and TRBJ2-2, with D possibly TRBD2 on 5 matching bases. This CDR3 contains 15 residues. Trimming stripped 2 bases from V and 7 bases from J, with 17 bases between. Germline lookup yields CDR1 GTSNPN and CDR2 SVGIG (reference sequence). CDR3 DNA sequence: TGTGCCTGGAGTACCCCAGTCGGGGTATACGGGGAGCTGTTTTTT. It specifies CAWSTPVGVYGELFF.